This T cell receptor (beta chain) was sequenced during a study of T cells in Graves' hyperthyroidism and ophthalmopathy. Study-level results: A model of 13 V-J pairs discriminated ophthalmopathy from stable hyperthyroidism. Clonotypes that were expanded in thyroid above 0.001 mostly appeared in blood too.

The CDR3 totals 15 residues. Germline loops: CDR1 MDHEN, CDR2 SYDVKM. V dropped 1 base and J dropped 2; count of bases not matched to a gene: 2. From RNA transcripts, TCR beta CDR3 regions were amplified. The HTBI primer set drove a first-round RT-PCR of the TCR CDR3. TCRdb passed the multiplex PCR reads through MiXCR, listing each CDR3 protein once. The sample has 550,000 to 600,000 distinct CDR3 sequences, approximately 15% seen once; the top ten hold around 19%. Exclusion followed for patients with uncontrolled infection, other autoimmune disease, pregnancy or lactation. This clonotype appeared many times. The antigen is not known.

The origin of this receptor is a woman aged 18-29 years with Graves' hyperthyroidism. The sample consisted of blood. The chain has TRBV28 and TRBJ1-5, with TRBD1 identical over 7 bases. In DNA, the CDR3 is TGTGCCAGCAGTTTATCAGGGGGAGGCAATCAGCCCCAGCATTTT. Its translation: CASSLSGGGNQPQHF.